One sample yielded the 7 T cell receptor beta chains listed below, sequenced in a study of blood T cell repertoires in COVID-19. Profiled with immunoSEQ multiplex PCR; TCRdb holds only in-frame clones, not every one. The sample has about 200,000 clones; about 84% are singletons. Sequencing was done on a sample of peripheral blood. The source of these receptors is a person between 65 and 79 years old with COVID-19, enrolled during active disease.

This clone has only one observation. This sequence joins TRBV2 and TRBJ2-7; TRBD2 might be the D (6 bases). The CDR3 extends over 13 amino acids. Trimming pared 1 base from V and 4 bases from J, leaving 8 bases between. CDR1 is SNHLY, CDR2 FYNNEI, per germline. The CDR3 loop reads CASSEGGRYEQYF. The DNA for the CDR3 is TGTGCCAGCAGTGAAGGGGGGAGGTACGAGCAGTACTTC.

The V and J genes are TRBV3-1 (or the pseudogene TRBV3-2) and TRBJ2-1; 12 bases are shared with TRBD2. Germline loops: CDR1 LGHDT, CDR2 YNNKEL (reference sequence). The CDR3 runs 15 residues. J was trimmed by 6 bases and V by 3 bases; bases with no gene match: 3. The CDR3 protein is CASSQTSGGSNEQFF. In nucleotides, the CDR3 is TGTGCCAGCAGCCAGACTAGCGGGGGTAGCAATGAGCAGTTCTTC.

The chain carries TRBV7-2 and TRBJ1-2, with a tentative D call TRBD1 (5 bases). Between the trimmed V and J ends, which lost 4 bases and 2 bases, there was a span of 11 bases. Per the germline V gene, CDR1 is SGHTA and CDR2 is FQGNSA. CDR3 length equals 14 residues. CDR3 DNA: TGTGCCAGCAGCTACGGGACTGACAACTATGGCTACACCTTC. Translation: CASSYGTDNYGYTF.

The chain employs TRBV7-7 and TRBJ2-1, with 7 bases fitting TRBD2. With 5 bases clipped from V and 4 bases from J, the junction kept 8 bases outside the gene matches. This CDR3 contains 15 residues. The germline CDR1 and CDR2 sequences are SSHAT and FNYEAQ (reference sequence). CDR3: CASSTRLAVYNEQFF. In DNA form, the CDR3 reads TGTGCCAGCAGCACCCGGCTAGCGGTGTACAATGAGCAGTTCTTC.

The V and J genes are TRBV19 and TRBJ1-5; TRBD1 is a possible D gene (6 bases). Germline V CDR1 and CDR2: LNHDA, SQIVND (reference sequence). Deletions cut 1 base from V and 2 bases from J, with 9 bases between. The CDR3 is 15 residues long. The chain's CDR3 is CASSIGAGGNQPQHF. CDR3 nucleotides: TGTGCCAGTAGTATAGGGGCAGGGGGCAATCAGCCCCAGCATTTT.

This chain uses TRBV3-1 (or the pseudogene TRBV3-2) with TRBJ2-5; weak D call: TRBD1 (5 bases). CDR3 length equals 15 residues. Deletions cut 2 bases from V and 7 bases from J, with 17 bases between. Germline V CDR1 and CDR2: LGHDT, YNNKEL (reference sequence). The CDR3 sequence is CASSQTQIGAGTQYF. Written as DNA, the CDR3 is TGTGCCAGCAGCCAAACGCAGATAGGGGCTGGGACCCAGTACTTC.

The chain is built from TRBV28 and TRBJ1-6; 7 nucleotides align to TRBD1. The CDR3 sequence is 15 residues long. After removal of 3 bases from V and 9 bases from J, the junction contained 8 bases not matched to a gene. Germline loops: CDR1 MDHEN, CDR2 SYDVKM. The CDR3 DNA sequence: TGTGCCAGCAGTTTGGGCGACAGGGTCCTTTCACCCCTCCACTTT. It yields the protein CASSLGDRVLSPLHF.